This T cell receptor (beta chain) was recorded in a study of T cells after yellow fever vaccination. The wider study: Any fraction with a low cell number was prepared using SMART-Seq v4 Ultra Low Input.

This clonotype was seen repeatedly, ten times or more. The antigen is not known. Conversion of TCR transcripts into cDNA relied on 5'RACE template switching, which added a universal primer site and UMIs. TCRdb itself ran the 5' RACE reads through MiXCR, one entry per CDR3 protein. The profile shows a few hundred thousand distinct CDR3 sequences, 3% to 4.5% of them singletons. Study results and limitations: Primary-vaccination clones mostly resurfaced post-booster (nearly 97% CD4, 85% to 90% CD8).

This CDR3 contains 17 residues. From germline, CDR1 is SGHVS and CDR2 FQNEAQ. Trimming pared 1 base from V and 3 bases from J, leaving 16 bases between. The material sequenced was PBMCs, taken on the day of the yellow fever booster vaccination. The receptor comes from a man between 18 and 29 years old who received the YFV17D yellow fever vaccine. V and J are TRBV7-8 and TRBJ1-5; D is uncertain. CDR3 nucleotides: TGTGCCAGCAGCTTAGTTCGGCGATTTGGGCTCAATCAGCCCCAGCATTTT. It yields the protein CASSLVRRFGLNQPQHF.